This paragraph reports one T cell receptor beta chain. Its antigen is undetermined. These data belong to a study of OX40 agonist ivuxolimab in advanced cancers. Study context: It was permissible to have had prior anti-PD-1, anti-PD-L1 or anti-CTLA-4 therapy, and about 40% had some.

This CDR3 has 13 residues. The V end lost 6 bases, the J end lost 2 bases, and 14 bases lay between the germline ends. The germline V gene encodes CDR1 SQVTM and CDR2 ANQGSEA. TCRdb keeps only in-frame clones here, not all; method: immunoSEQ multiplex PCR. The table records roughly 48,000 clones, around 79% of them present only once. Study findings and constraints: CD4+ and CD8+ blood T cells expanded clonally by week 6 at 0.1 to 3.0 mg/kg. The antigen specificity of the peripheral T cells (those that were expanded) was not determined.

This rearrangement joins TRBV29-1 to TRBJ2-7, with D perhaps matching TRBD1 (6 bases). Source: CD4+ or CD8+ T cells sorted from blood, taken in a trial of the OX40 agonist ivuxolimab. This clonotype originated in an adult with an advanced solid tumor such as melanoma, head and neck, liver or kidney cancer. The DNA for the CDR3 is TGCAGCGTCCCGACAGGTATGCCCTACGAGCAGTACTTC. Translated, it gives CSVPTGMPYEQYF.